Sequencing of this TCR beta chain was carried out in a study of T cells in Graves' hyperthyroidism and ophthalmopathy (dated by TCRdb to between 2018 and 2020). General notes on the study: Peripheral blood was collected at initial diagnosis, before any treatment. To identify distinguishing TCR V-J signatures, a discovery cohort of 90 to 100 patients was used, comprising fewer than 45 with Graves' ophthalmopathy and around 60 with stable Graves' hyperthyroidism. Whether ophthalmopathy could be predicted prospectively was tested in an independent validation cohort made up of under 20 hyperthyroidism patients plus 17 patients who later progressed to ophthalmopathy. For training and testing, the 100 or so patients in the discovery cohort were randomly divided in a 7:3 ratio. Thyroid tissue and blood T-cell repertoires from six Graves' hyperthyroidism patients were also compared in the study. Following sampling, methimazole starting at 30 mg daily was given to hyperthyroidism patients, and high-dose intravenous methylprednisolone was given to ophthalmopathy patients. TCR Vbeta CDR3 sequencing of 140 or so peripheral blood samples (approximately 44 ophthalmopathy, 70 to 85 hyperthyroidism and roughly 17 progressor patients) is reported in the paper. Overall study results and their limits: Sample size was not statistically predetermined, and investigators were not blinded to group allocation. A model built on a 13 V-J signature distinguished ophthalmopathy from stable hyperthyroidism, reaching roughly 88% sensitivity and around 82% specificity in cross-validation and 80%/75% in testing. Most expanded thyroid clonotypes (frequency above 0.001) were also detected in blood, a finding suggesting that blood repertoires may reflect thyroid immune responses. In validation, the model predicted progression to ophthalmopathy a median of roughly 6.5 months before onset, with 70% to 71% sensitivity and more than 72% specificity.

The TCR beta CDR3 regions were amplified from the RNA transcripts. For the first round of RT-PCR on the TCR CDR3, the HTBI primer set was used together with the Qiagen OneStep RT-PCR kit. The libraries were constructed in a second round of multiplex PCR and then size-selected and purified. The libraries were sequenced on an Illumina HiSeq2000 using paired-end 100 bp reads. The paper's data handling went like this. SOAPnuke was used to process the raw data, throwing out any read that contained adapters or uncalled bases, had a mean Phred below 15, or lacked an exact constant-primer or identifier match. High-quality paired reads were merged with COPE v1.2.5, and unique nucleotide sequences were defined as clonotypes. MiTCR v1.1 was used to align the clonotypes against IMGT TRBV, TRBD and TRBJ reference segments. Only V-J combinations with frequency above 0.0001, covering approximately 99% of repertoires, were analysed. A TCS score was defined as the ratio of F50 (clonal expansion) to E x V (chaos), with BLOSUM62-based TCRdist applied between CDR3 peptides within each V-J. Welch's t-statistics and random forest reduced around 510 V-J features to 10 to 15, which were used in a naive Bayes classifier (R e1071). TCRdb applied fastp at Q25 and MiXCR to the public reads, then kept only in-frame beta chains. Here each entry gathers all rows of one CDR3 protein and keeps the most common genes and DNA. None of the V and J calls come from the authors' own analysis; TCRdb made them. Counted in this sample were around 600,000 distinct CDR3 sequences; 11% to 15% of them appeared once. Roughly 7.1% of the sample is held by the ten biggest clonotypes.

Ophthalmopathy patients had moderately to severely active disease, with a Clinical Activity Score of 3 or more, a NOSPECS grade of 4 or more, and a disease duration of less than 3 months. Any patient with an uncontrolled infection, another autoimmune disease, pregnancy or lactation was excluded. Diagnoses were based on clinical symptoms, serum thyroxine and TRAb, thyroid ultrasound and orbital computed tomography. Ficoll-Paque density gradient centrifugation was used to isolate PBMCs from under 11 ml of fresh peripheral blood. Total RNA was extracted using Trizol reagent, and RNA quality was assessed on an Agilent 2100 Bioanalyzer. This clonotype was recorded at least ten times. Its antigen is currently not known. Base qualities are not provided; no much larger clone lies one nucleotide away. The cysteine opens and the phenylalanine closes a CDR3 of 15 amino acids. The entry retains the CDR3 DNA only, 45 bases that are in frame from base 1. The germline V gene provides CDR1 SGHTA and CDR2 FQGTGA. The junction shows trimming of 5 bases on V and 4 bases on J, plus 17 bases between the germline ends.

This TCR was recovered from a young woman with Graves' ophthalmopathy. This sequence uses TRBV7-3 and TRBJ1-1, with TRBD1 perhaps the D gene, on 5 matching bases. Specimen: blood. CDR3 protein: CASSPRASGVTEAFF. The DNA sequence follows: TGTGCCAGCAGCCCTCGGGCGTCGGGGGTCACTGAAGCTTTCTTT.